The T cell receptor (beta chain) described here comes from a study of T cell repertoires in cytomegalovirus infection. On the study more broadly: As its CMV epitopes, the study selected recently identified HLA-C-restricted and well-studied HLA-B-restricted targets.

Study-level points and caveats: CMV-specific TCR beta clonotypes restricted by HLA-C dominated the ex vivo response.

Per germline, CDR1 SNHLY and CDR2 FYNNEI. CDR3 length: 18 amino acids. V trimming: 11 bases; J trimming: 4 bases; junction bases outside the gene matches: 22. TCRdb re-analysed the reads in MiXCR, keeping a single row per CDR3 protein. The table lists some 920,000 distinct CDR3 sequences, roughly 30% of them singletons. With respect to this clonotype: As yet, its antigen is unknown.

V usage is TRBV2 and J usage is TRBJ2-5, with TRBD2 matching over 10 bases. The sample consisted of cultured CD8+ T cells from PBMCs, taken from culture after CMV antigen stimulation. The receptor's source is a human donor in good health (CMV status not recorded). Some clones in this sample may be carry-over from other donors' samples. CDR3 in amino acids: CASLESGLAGDHRETQYF. CDR3 DNA: TGTGCCTCGCTAGAGTCCGGGCTAGCGGGAGACCATCGAGAGACCCAGTACTTC.